Described below is a single TCR beta chain sequence and its context. The data stem from a study of blood T cell repertoires in COVID-19. Study in general: The study drew acute and convalescent COVID-19 samples from the United States, Italy and Spain. PBMCs, B-cell-depleted T cells, or T cells provided the cDNA or gDNA that made up the material.

The CDR3 is 18 amino acids. J was trimmed by 2 bases and V by 6 bases; bases with no gene match: 15. Germline CDR1 is MNHEY and CDR2 is SMNVEV (reference sequence). Study processing details: Nucleated cell counts were estimated from reference gene primer amplification. Sequencing used immunoSEQ multiplex PCR; TCRdb keeps in-frame clones, though not all of them. Clone size and the V and J calls come from that table; the DNA yielded D and trimming. The sample yields over 150,000 clones, 80% to 90% seen once. This rearrangement joins TRBV27 to TRBJ2-1; 8 bases are shared with TRBD2. This receptor was taken from a man between 70 and 80 years old with active or convalescent COVID-19. Sequencing was performed on peripheral blood. CDR3: CASSHWIRAGAPYNEQFF. In nucleotides, the CDR3 is TGTGCCAGCAGCCATTGGATTCGAGCGGGAGCCCCCTACAATGAGCAGTTCTTC.